Following are 5 T cell receptor beta chains from one sample sequenced in a study of radiotherapy plus CTLA-4 blockade in lung cancer (dated by TCRdb to the late 2010s). Libraries were made using the immunoSEQ multiplex PCR assay. Entries here come from immuneACCESS through TCRdb and include only in-frame sequences with V and J called. Some clones fail to appear in such tables; in the studies checked, an unresolved V gene covers under half of the shortfall, and the cause of the remainder is unknown. Present in this sample are 50,000 to 85,000 clones, around four fifths of which were seen just once. The ten largest clonotypes hold about 4% of the sample. This specimen consisted of peripheral blood, obtained from a patient treated with radiotherapy plus ipilimumab. The receptor source for this set is a human donor with non-small cell lung cancer who had a partial response to radiotherapy plus ipilimumab.

The V and J genes are TRBV19 and TRBJ1-1, with TRBD1 as a possible D gene (5 bases). This CDR3 has 14 residues. Trimming shortened V by 3 bases and J by 6 bases, and 14 bases separated the two germline ends. Germline V gene lookup returns CDR1 LNHDA and CDR2 SQIVND (reference sequence). The CDR3 region is CASSISSRASEAFF. The CDR3 region has the DNA TGTGCCAGTAGTATTTCGTCCAGGGCGTCTGAAGCTTTCTTT.

The V and J genes are TRBV15 and TRBJ1-3, with TRBD1 as a possible D gene (6 bases). Trimming removed 5 bases from V and 0 bases from J, with 14 bases in between. This CDR3 comprises 16 residues. The germline V gene encodes CDR1 LNHNV and CDR2 YYDKDF (reference sequence). CDR3 in amino acids: CATSGGDISSGNTIYF. CDR3 bases: TGTGCCACCAGCGGGGGGGACATAAGCTCTGGAAACACCATATATTTT.

The chain employs TRBV4-1 and TRBJ2-7, with 10 bases matching TRBD2. The CDR3 is made up of 17 amino acids. J lost 5 bases, V lost 2 bases, and 12 bases had no gene match. The germline V gene encodes CDR1 MGHRA and CDR2 YSYEKL. CDR3 region: CASSQFREAGGPDEQYF. In nucleotides, the CDR3 is TGCGCCAGCAGCCAATTTCGAGAAGCGGGAGGGCCCGACGAGCAGTACTTC.

The CDR3, as DNA: TGTGCCAGCAGTTTAGAAGTTAGCGGGCAGTATCGTAAGTTCTTC. Its translation: CASSLEVSGQYRKFF. The J gene is TRBJ2-1, the V gene TRBV28, with 7 bases aligning to TRBD2. CDR1 is MDHEN, CDR2 SYDVKM, per germline. This CDR3 is 15 amino acids long. With 2 bases clipped from V and 14 bases from J, the junction kept 15 bases outside the gene matches.

The V gene is TRBV11-2, the J gene TRBJ1-2; unclear D gene. The CDR3 totals 12 residues. Per germline, CDR1 SGHAT and CDR2 FQNNGV. The V and J ends lost 1 base and 6 bases respectively, with 6 bases between them. DNA for the CDR3: TGTGCCAGCAGCTTAGCAGAGGATGGCTACACCTTC. Residues: CASSLAEDGYTF.